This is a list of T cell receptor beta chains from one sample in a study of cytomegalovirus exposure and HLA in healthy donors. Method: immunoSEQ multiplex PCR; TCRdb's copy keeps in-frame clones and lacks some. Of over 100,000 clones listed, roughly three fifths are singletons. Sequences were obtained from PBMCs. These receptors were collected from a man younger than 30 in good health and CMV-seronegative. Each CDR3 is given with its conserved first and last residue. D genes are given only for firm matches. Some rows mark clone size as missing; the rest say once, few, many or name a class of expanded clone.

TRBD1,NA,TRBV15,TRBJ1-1,TGTGCCACCGGGGTGGCAACAGGGGTAGCTTTCTTT,CATGVATGVAFF
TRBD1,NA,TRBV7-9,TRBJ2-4,TGTGCCAGCAGCTTCCAGGGGGCGCAAGGGAACATTCAGTACTTC,CASSFQGAQGNIQYF
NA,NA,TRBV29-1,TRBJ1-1,TGCAGCGTGGGGGCGCAGGGTTCGTACACTGAAGCTTTCTTT,CSVGAQGSYTEAFF
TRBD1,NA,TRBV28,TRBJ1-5,TGTGCCAGCAGCCAACTATTAGACAGGGGGCAAAGATGGATTCAGCCCCAGCATTTT,CASSQLLDRGQRWIQPQHF
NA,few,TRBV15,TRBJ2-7,TGTGCCACCAGCAGGTACAGATCCTACGAGCAGTACTTC,CATSRYRSYEQYF
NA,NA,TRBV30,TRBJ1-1,TGTGCCTGGAGTGTTGGGCCCCCAGGCAGTGCTGAAGCTTTCTTT,CAWSVGPPGSAEAFF
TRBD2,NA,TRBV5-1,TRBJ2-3,TGCGCCAGCAGCTGGACTAGCGGGAGCCTGGCAGATACGCAGTATTTT,CASSWTSGSLADTQYF
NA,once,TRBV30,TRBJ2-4,TGTGCCTGGAGTGTAGGCAGGGGAAACATTCAGTACTTC,CAWSVGRGNIQYF
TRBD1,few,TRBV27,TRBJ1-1,TGTGCCAGCAGTTTATCGAGACAGGGTGTAAACACTGAAGCTTTCTTT,CASSLSRQGVNTEAFF
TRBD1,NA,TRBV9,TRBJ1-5,TGTGCCAGCAGCGCGGGGGACAGGGTCCAGCCCCAGCATTTT,CASSAGDRVQPQHF
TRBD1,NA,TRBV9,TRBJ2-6,TGTGCCAGCAGCTTCAGAACCCGGGGACAGGGAAGAGCGGGGGCCAACGTCCTGACTTTC,CASSFRTRGQGRAGANVLTF
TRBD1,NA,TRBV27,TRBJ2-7,TGTGCCAGCAGCCCTCGGACAGGGGGTCTCGGGGAGCAGTACTTC,CASSPRTGGLGEQYF
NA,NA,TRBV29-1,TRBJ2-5,TGCAGCGCCTCCCCGAGGAGAGGGACCCAGTACTTC,CSASPRRGTQYF
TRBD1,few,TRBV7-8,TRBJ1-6,TGTGCCAGCAGCTCACGACAGGGTGGAGGGTCACCCCTCCACTTT,CASSSRQGGGSPLHF
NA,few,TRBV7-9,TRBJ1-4,TGTGCCAGCAGCTCAACGGAGGACAGACTTCCCATCGAACTGTTTTTT,CASSSTEDRLPIELFF
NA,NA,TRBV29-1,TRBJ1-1,TGCAGCGTTTCAGGGAAAGGGAACACTGAAGCTTTCTTT,CSVSGKGNTEAFF
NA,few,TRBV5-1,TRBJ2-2,TGCGCCAGCAGCTTTACTATGAACACCGGGGAGCTGTTTTTT,CASSFTMNTGELFF
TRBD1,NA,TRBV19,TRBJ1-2,TGTGCCAGTAATACGGGACAGGGGGCCGGTGGCTACACCTTC,CASNTGQGAGGYTF
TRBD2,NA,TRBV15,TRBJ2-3,TGTGCCACCAGCACCCCGGGACTAGCGGGAGCCGATACGCAGTATTTT,CATSTPGLAGADTQYF
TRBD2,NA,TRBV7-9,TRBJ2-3,TGTGCCAGCAGCTTGGGCGGGGGGCGAGGAGATACGCAGTATTTT,CASSLGGGRGDTQYF
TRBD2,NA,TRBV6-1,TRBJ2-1,TGTGCCAGCAGTGAAGCGGCGGGGGGTGGGTACAATGAGCAGTTCTTC,CASSEAAGGGYNEQFF
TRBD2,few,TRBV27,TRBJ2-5,TGTGCCAGCAGTGGAACGGGACTACAAGAGACCCAGTACTTC,CASSGTGLQETQYF
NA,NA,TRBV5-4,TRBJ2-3,TGTGCCAGCAGCCGCGAGGGCGCAGATACGCAGTATTTT,CASSREGADTQYF
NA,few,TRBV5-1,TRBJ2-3,TGCGCCAGCAGAGATACAGGGCAAGATACGCAGTATTTT,CASRDTGQDTQYF
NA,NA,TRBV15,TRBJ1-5,TGTGCCACCAGCAGAGGTAGGACAGGCAATCAGCCCCAGCATTTT,CATSRGRTGNQPQHF
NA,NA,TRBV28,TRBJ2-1,TGTGCCAGCACCTTACGCCGGGGTCTTGGTAATGAGCAGTTCTTC,CASTLRRGLGNEQFF
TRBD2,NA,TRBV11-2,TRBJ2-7,TGTGCCAGCAGCTTAGGGACCCGGGACTACGTATCCTACGAGCAGTACTTC,CASSLGTRDYVSYEQYF
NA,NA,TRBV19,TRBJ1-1,TGTGCCAGTAGTACCCCCGTTATAGGGGTAACCGAAGCTTTCTTT,CASSTPVIGVTEAFF
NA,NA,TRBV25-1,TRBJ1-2,TGTGCCAGCAGTGAGGGAAGGACACACGAAGCTCACTATGGCTACACCTTC,CASSEGRTHEAHYGYTF
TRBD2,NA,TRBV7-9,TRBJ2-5,TGTGCCAGCAGCTTAGGAGCGGGGGGGTACCAAGAGACCCAGTACTTC,CASSLGAGGYQETQYF
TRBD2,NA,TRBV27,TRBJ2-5,TGTGCCAGCAGTTTACGCGGACTAGCGGGGTTTGAGACCCAGTACTTC,CASSLRGLAGFETQYF
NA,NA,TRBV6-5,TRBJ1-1,TGTGCCAGCAGTTACTCGTTGGCACCCACTGAAGCTTTCTTT,CASSYSLAPTEAFF
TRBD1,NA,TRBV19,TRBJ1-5,TGTGCCAGTAGACCCCCGAAGACAGGGATTATGGCTCAGCCCCAGCATTTT,CASRPPKTGIMAQPQHF
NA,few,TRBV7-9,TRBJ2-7,TGTGCCAGCAGCCCACCAAAGGGGGATTACGAGCAGTACTTC,CASSPPKGDYEQYF
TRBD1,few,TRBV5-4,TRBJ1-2,TGTGCCAGCAGCTCCCCCCGGGGACAGGGCGAGTATGGCTACACCTTC,CASSSPRGQGEYGYTF
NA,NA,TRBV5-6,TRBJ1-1,TGTGCCAGCAGCGGCGGAGGGGACACTGAAGCTTTCTTT,CASSGGGDTEAFF
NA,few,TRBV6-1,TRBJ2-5,TGTGCCAGCGGGCAGGGCGGCAGCCAAGAGACCCAGTACTTC,CASGQGGSQETQYF
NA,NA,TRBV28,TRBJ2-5,TGTGCCAGCAGTTTCCGCTCCTTAGTCCAGTACTTC,CASSFRSLVQYF
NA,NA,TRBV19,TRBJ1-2,TGTGCCAGTAGTATAGATCACAGCAATGGCTACACCTTC,CASSIDHSNGYTF
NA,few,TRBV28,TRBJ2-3,TGTGCCAGCAGTACCCGGACTAGCACAGATACGCAGTATTTT,CASSTRTSTDTQYF
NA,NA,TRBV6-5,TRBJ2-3,TGTGCCAGCAGTTACTCATGGAGGGCGGGCACAGATACGCAGTATTTT,CASSYSWRAGTDTQYF
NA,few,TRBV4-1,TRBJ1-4,TGCGCCAGCAGCCAAGAAGAGGGACACCGGAGGGAAAAACTGTTTTTT,CASSQEEGHRREKLFF